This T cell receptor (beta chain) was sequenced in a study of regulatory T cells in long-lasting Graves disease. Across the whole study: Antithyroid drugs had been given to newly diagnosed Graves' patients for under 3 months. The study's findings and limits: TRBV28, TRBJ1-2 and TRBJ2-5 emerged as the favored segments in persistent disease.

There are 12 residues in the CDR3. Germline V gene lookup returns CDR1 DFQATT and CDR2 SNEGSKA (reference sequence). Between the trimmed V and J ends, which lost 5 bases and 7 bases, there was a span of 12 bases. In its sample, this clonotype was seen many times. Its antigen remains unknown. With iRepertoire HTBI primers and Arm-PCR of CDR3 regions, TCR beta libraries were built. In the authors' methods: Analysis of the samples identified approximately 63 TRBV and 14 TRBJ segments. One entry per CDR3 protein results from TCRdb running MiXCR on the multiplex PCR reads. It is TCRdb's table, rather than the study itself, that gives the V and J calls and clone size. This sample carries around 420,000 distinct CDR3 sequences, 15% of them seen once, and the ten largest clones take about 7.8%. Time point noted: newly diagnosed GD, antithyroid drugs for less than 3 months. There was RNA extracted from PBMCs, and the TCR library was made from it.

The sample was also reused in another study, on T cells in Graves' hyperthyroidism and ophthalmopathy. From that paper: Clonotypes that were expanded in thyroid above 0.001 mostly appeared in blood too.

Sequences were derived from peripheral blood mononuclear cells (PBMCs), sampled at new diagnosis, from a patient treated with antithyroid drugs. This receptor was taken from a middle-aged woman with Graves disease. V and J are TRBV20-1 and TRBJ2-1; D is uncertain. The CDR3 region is CSADSRVNEQFF. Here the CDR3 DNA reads TGCAGTGCTGACTCTAGGGTAAATGAGCAGTTCTTC.